The 21 T cell receptor beta chains below were found in one sample sequenced in a study of blood T cells in healthy people across ages. Then a second PCR, running roughly 6 to 11 cycles, was carried out with a sample-barcoded 5' primer and a J-beta primer mix. TCRdb passed the 5' RACE reads through MiXCR, listing each CDR3 protein once. The data show 650,000 to 700,000 distinct CDR3 sequences, under 65% seen once. The sample comprised blood. All receptors derive from a woman older than 75 in good health.

The chain recombines TRBV20-1 with TRBJ2-1; 11 positions match TRBD2. After removal of 5 bases from V and 12 bases from J, the junction contained 12 bases not matched to a gene. The CDR3 is 14 amino acids. Germline CDR1 and CDR2: DFQATT and SNEGSKA (reference sequence). The CDR3 sequence: CSALAGGPTTPQFF. In nucleotides, the CDR3 is TGCAGTGCTTTAGCGGGAGGGCCCACCACACCGCAGTTCTTC.

This clonotype was recorded only once. The rearrangement links TRBV29-1 to TRBJ1-2; possibly TRBD1 for D (6 bases). Trimming stripped 6 bases from V and 3 bases from J, with 11 bases between. This CDR3 contains 12 residues. Germline V gene data show CDR1 as SQVTM and CDR2 as ANQGSEA. For the CDR3, the DNA is TGCAGCGTCCCCGGGACATACTATGGCTACACCTTC. The encoded protein is CSVPGTYYGYTF.

This chain connects TRBV3-1 to TRBJ2-2; possible D gene TRBD1, 5 bases. The CDR3 runs to 14 residues. Trimming removed 5 bases at V and 5 bases at J, with 12 bases between. CDR1 LGHDT and CDR2 YNNKEL come from the germline V gene (reference sequence). CDR3 sequence reads: CASSFRVVTGELFF. The CDR3 bases are TGTGCCAGCAGCTTCAGGGTGGTGACCGGGGAGCTGTTTTTT.

This clonotype was detected many times. The CDR3 spells CASSLEEGQRYGYTF. The CDR3 DNA reads as TGCGCCAGCAGCTTGGAAGAAGGGCAGCGCTATGGCTACACCTTC. The chain combines TRBV5-1 with TRBJ1-2; D is undetermined. Germline V gives CDR1 SGHRS, CDR2 YFSETQ. The CDR3 length is 15 residues. V was cut by 0 bases and J by 4 bases, with 13 bases left in between.

The CDR3 is CAISEGLVGGSAETQYF. The CDR3 nucleotides read TGTGCCATCAGTGAAGGACTAGTGGGAGGGTCCGCGGAGACCCAGTACTTC. The chain carries TRBV10-3 and TRBJ2-5; 7 bases fit TRBD2. The junction had 15 bases not matched to a gene; V was cut back by 3 bases and J by 5 bases. Germline CDR1 reads ENHRY; CDR2 reads SYGVKD. The CDR3 contains 17 residues.

This clonotype was counted only a few times. V is TRBV7-2 and J is TRBJ2-1; 7 bases align to TRBD2. The CDR3 length is 15 residues. V was clipped by 6 bases and J by 7 bases; unmatched bases: 12. Germline-derived CDR1 and CDR2 are SGHTA and FQGNSA. The CDR3 DNA sequence: TGTGCCAGCAGGCTCGAGGGAGGGATGTCGAATGAGCAGTTCTTC. It codes for CASRLEGGMSNEQFF.

Of note for this clonotype: It may be a read error: a sequence one base away is much more abundant. The chain couples TRBV27 to TRBJ2-1; possible D gene TRBD2, 5 bases. V was cut by 7 bases and J by 5 bases, with 18 bases left in between. This CDR3 has 15 residues. Germline-derived CDR1 and CDR2 are MNHEY and SMNVEV (reference sequence). CDR3 bases: TGTGCCAGCATTAAAGGCGGGCCTAGAGACAATGAGCAGTTCTTC. As protein: CASIKGGPRDNEQFF.

Remarks on this clonotype: The junction does not match germline at one end; this may be a read error. CDR3 nucleotide sequence: TGTGCCAGCAGCCAATCTACAGGGGCAAATTCACCCCCCCACTTT. It encodes CASSQSTGANSPPHF. The chain is built from TRBV3-1 and TRBJ1-6; 7 positions match TRBD1. The CDR3 has 15 residues. Looked up from germline, CDR1 is LGHDT and CDR2 is YNNKEL (reference sequence).

V gene TRBV5-1 combines with J gene TRBJ2-3; perhaps TRBD1 as D (5 bases). Germline CDR1 is SGHRS and CDR2 is YFSETQ. V dropped 2 bases and J dropped 2 bases, with 9 bases sitting between them. The CDR3 length is 14 residues. CDR3 sequence (DNA): TGCGCCAGCAGCTTAGGGGCCAACACAGATACGCAGTATTTT. It yields the protein CASSLGANTDTQYF.

This clonotype has at least ten counts. The chain couples TRBV7-3 to TRBJ2-1; D call uncertain. Between the trimmed V and J ends, which lost 5 bases and 3 bases, there was a span of 5 bases. Germline V gene lookup returns CDR1 SGHTA and CDR2 FQGTGA. CDR3 length: 12 residues. The CDR3 sequence is CASSTVYNEQFF. Here the CDR3 DNA reads TGTGCCAGCAGCACCGTCTACAATGAGCAGTTCTTC.

Of note for this clonotype: Since a much larger clone is just one base distant, this may be a read error. The rearrangement uses TRBV7-2 and TRBJ2-1; tentatively, D is TRBD2 (6 bases). This CDR3 has 16 amino acids. Per germline, CDR1 SGHTA and CDR2 FQGNSA. The V and J ends lost 6 bases and 3 bases respectively, with 18 bases between them. CDR3 region: CASRLQVGSRYNEQFF. In DNA form, the CDR3 reads TGTGCCAGCAGGTTACAAGTCGGGAGTCGCTACAATGAGCAGTTCTTC.

J is TRBJ1-5 and V is TRBV6-2 or TRBV6-3; D is ambiguous. Germline V lookup: CDR1 MNHEY, CDR2 SVGEGT. The CDR3 contains 14 residues. Trimming stripped 8 bases from V and 2 bases from J, with 13 bases between. The CDR3 loop is CASGEGLGNQPQHF. The DNA for the CDR3 is TGTGCCAGCGGGGAAGGGCTGGGCAATCAGCCCCAGCATTTT.

The V gene is TRBV20-1, the J gene TRBJ2-3, with D maybe TRBD1 (5 bases). Looked up from germline, CDR1 is DFQATT and CDR2 is SNEGSKA (reference sequence). CDR3 length: 14 residues. V shed 5 bases and J shed 2 bases, with 14 bases lying between them. Here the CDR3 DNA reads TGCAGTGCTCAAGATAGGGGCCCCACAGATACGCAGTATTTT. Translated, it gives CSAQDRGPTDTQYF.

The rearrangement joins TRBV6-1 to TRBJ2-3; either TRBD1 or TRBD2 may fit D (5 bases each). The CDR3 consists of 14 residues. Germline lookup yields CDR1 MNHNS and CDR2 SASEGT. V dropped 2 bases and J dropped 14 bases, with 20 bases sitting between them. The CDR3 is CASSELDRGRYAYF. The CDR3 DNA is TGTGCCAGCAGTGAACTAGATCGGGGCAGATACGCGTATTTT.

In this sample, this clonotype turned up many times. The V gene is TRBV20-1, the J gene TRBJ2-5, with D perhaps assigned TRBD1 or TRBD2 (5 bases each). CDR1 DFQATT and CDR2 SNEGSKA come from the germline V gene (reference sequence). The CDR3 consists of 14 residues. The ends were cut back, 3 bases at V and 5 bases at J, with 16 bases in the middle. The CDR3 DNA sequence: TGCAGTGCTAGCAGGGACGGAGGTTACGAGACCCAGTACTTC. Its translation: CSASRDGGYETQYF.

In its sample, this clonotype was seen a few times. The rearrangement joins TRBV5-1 to TRBJ2-1; D is possibly TRBD1 or TRBD2 (5 bases each). V shed 3 bases and J shed 2 bases, with 15 bases lying between them. This CDR3 region has 16 residues. Germline V gene data show CDR1 as SGHRS and CDR2 as YFSETQ. DNA for the CDR3: TGCGCCAGCAGCTCAACCGGGACCCGAGCCTACAATGAGCAGTTCTTC. Residues: CASSSTGTRAYNEQFF. Full variable domain (rest looked up from reference TRBV5-1 and TRBJ2-1): KAGVTQTPRYLIKTRGQQVTLSCSPISGHRSVSWYQQTPGQGLQFLFEYFSETQRNKGNFPGRFSGRQFSNSRSEMNVSTLELGDSALYLCASSSTGTRAYNEQFFGPGTRLTVL.

The rearrangement links TRBV29-1 to TRBJ2-5, with unresolved D. The end of the DNA is better explained by TRBJ2-7, so the J call may be wrong. There are 14 residues in the CDR3. Germline V gene data show CDR1 as SQVTM and CDR2 as ANQGSEA. CDR3 nucleotide sequence: TGCAGCGTTTTACTTCCACAGCTACCTGACGAGCAGTACTTC. Translated, it gives CSVLLPQLPDEQYF.

Notes on this clonotype: This could be a read error, since a much larger clone is one nucleotide away. The chain employs TRBV20-1 and TRBJ2-5; D is ambiguous. Germline V gene lookup returns CDR1 DFQATT and CDR2 SNEGSKA (reference sequence). V shed 5 bases and J shed 5 bases, with 15 bases lying between them. This CDR3 is 13 amino acids long. The CDR3 DNA sequence: TGCAGTGCTGTTTTAGGGTCCGAGGAGACCCAGTACTTC. It codes for CSAVLGSEETQYF.

In this sample, this clonotype turned up a few times. This chain links TRBV5-1 with TRBJ2-1; D unclear. There are 15 residues in the CDR3. Germline V CDR1 and CDR2: SGHRS, YFSETQ. Trimming left V 2 bases short and J 4 bases short, with 13 bases between. The DNA for the CDR3 is TGCGCCAGCAGCTTAATAGACTCACCATACAATGAGCAGTTCTTC. Protein: CASSLIDSPYNEQFF.

This clonotype was seen ten or more times. V and J are TRBV5-5 and TRBJ2-7; 9 bases line up with TRBD1. The CDR3 totals 14 residues. Looked up from germline, CDR1 is SGHKS and CDR2 is YYEKEE (reference sequence). Trimming took 3 bases from V and 2 from J; bases not matched to a gene: 3. The CDR3 DNA is TGTGCCAGCAGCTGGGGACAGGGCACCTACGAGCAGTACTTC. Its translation: CASSWGQGTYEQYF.

CDR3 DNA: TGTGCCAGCAGCCCTTTCGGGCCGGGTGAGCAGTTCTTC. This sequence encodes CASSPFGPGEQFF. V is TRBV7-6 and J is TRBJ2-1; no firm D call. CDR1 and CDR2 (germline): SGHVS, FNYEAQ. Trimming removed 5 bases at V and 9 bases at J, with 14 bases between. The length of the CDR3 is 13 residues.